This TCR beta chain was recovered during a study of blood T cell repertoires in COVID-19. Study information: Spain, Italy and the United States supplied samples that represented acute and convalescent COVID-19. T cells, B-cell-depleted T cells, or PBMCs provided the cDNA or gDNA that served as material.

Original analysis: Scientists estimated how many nucleated cells there were by amplifying reference gene primers. The table came from immunoSEQ multiplex PCR; TCRdb's copy has only in-frame clones and leaves some out. V and J calls plus clone size are reproduced from that table; the DNA served to infer D and trimming. Among 180,000 or so clones listed, 70% to 90% were seen once. This CDR3 region has 13 residues. CDR1 MGHDK and CDR2 SYGVNS come from the germline V gene. V dropped 3 bases and J dropped 3 bases, with 8 bases sitting between them. Sample: peripheral blood. This TCR was sampled from a man aged 55 to 70 who had recovered from COVID-19. The chain joins TRBV25-1 to TRBJ1-2; no clear D gene. Here the CDR3 reads CASSDMDYYGYTF. CDR3 DNA sequence: TGTGCCAGCAGTGATATGGACTACTATGGCTACACCTTC.